Shown below are 18 T cell receptor beta chains from a single sample sequenced in a study of blood T cell repertoires in COVID-19. Sequencing used immunoSEQ multiplex PCR; TCRdb keeps in-frame clones, though not all of them. The sample lists about 210,000 clones, 70% to 85% occurring once. Sequenced input: peripheral blood. The receptors originated from an elderly woman with COVID-19, enrolled during active disease.

The chain recombines TRBV28 with TRBJ2-7; D ambiguous. CDR1 and CDR2 (germline): MDHEN, SYDVKM. The CDR3 extends over 11 amino acids. Trimming took 8 bases from V and 4 from J, leaving 9 bases between them. CDR3 bases: TGTGCCAGCGGTCAAGCGTACGAGCAGTACTTC. Protein product: CASGQAYEQYF. Variable domain in full (rest from reference TRBV28 and TRBJ2-7): DVKVTQSSRYLVKRTGEKVFLECVQDMDHENMFWYRQDPGLGLRLIYFSYDVKMKEKGDIPEGYSVSREKKERFSLILESASTNQTSMYLCASGQAYEQYFGPGTRLTVT.

The rearrangement joins TRBV5-1 to TRBJ1-4; 7 nucleotides align to TRBD1. The germline V gene encodes CDR1 SGHRS and CDR2 YFSETQ. The CDR3 length is 15 residues. The V segment lost 4 bases and the J segment 4 bases; nucleotides outside the gene matches: 7. The CDR3 here is CASSINQGGNEKLFF. The CDR3 DNA reads as TGCGCCAGCAGCATTAATCAGGGGGGTAATGAAAAACTGTTTTTT.

In this sample, this clone turned up many times. The chain recombines TRBV6-5 with TRBJ1-1, with D perhaps TRBD1 (6 bases). V shed 2 bases and J shed 4 bases, with 14 bases lying between them. CDR3 length equals 15 residues. The V gene's germline CDR1 is MNHEY and CDR2 SVGAGI. The CDR3 region is CASSYDSGAPTEAFF. The CDR3 bases are TGTGCCAGCAGTTACGACTCAGGGGCCCCCACTGAAGCTTTCTTT.

The gene calls are TRBV24-1 and TRBJ2-1; the match to TRBD2 covers 10 bases. CDR3 length: 15 residues. Germline CDR1 KGHDR, CDR2 SFDVKD. J lost 7 bases, V lost 1 base, and 3 bases had no gene match. DNA for the CDR3: TGTGCCACCAGTGATTTTAGCGGGAGGACAAATGAGCAGTTCTTC. It is translated as CATSDFSGRTNEQFF.

This clone has at least ten counts. The chain couples TRBV11-2 to TRBJ1-2, with 7 bases identical to TRBD1. The length of the CDR3 is 13 residues. J gave up 9 bases and V 5 bases, and 9 bases lay outside the gene matches. Germline CDR1 reads SGHAT; CDR2 reads FQNNGV. CDR3 sequence (DNA): TGTGCCAGCAGCCCCCGGGACAGTAGGAGCTACACCTTC. The encoded protein is CASSPRDSRSYTF.

This sequence joins TRBV5-1 and TRBJ2-2; 10 bases are shared with TRBD2. Germline-derived CDR1 and CDR2 are SGHRS and YFSETQ. This CDR3 comprises 15 residues. Losses at the gene ends were 9 bases for V and 6 bases for J; bases not matched to a gene: 11. CDR3 loop: CATGSPSGSAGELFF. The DNA of the CDR3 is TGCGCCACAGGGTCCCCTAGCGGGAGCGCCGGGGAGCTGTTTTTT.

The chain employs TRBV2 and TRBJ2-5; D not certain. The CDR3 length is 11 residues. From germline, CDR1 is SNHLY and CDR2 FYNNEI. V was pared by 5 bases and J by 3 bases, with 4 bases between. In nucleotides, the CDR3 is TGTGCCAGCAGTCTAAAAGAGACCCAGTACTTC. Its protein is CASSLKETQYF.

V gene TRBV29-1 combines with J gene TRBJ1-4; no clear D gene. The CDR3 has 13 amino acids. With 5 bases removed from V and 3 bases from J, the gap between germline ends came to 10 bases. Germline V lookup: CDR1 SQVTM, CDR2 ANQGSEA. CDR3 sequence (DNA): TGCAGCGTTCGGCGGGTTTCTAATGAAAAACTGTTTTTT. It encodes CSVRRVSNEKLFF.

This clone occurred once. The chain employs TRBV7-9 and TRBJ1-3; no firm D call. Trimming removed 2 bases from V and 5 bases from J, with 13 bases in between. The CDR3 spans 15 residues. Germline CDR1 is SEHNR and CDR2 is FQNEAQ (reference sequence). CDR3: CASSLFQGVRNTIYF. The DNA for the CDR3 is TGTGCCAGCAGCTTATTTCAAGGAGTCCGAAACACCATATATTTT.

The chain couples TRBV3-1 (or the pseudogene TRBV3-2) to TRBJ2-6; D gene unclear. This CDR3 is built from 15 residues. Looked up from germline, CDR1 is LGHDT and CDR2 is YNNKEL (reference sequence). The V and J ends lost 1 base and 0 bases respectively, with 4 bases between them. The CDR3 coding sequence is TGTGCCAGCAGCCAAGGGAGCTCTGGGGCCAACGTCCTGACTTTC. It is translated as CASSQGSSGANVLTF.

V is TRBV9 and J is TRBJ2-7, with 13 bases aligning to TRBD2. Germline CDR1 SGDLS, CDR2 YYNGEE. With 0 bases clipped from V and 4 bases from J, the junction kept 10 bases outside the gene matches. The CDR3 consists of 18 residues. CDR3 coding DNA: TGTGCCAGCAGCGTAGCCTCGGGCGGGACTAGCGGGACTTACGAGCAGTACTTC. It encodes CASSVASGGTSGTYEQYF.

The chain carries TRBV5-1 and TRBJ1-5, with D unclear. The CDR3 runs 15 residues. Germline values: CDR1 SGHRS, CDR2 YFSETQ. Trimming removed 1 base at V and 0 bases at J, with 8 bases between. CDR3: CASSLSSGSNQPQHF. The CDR3 coding sequence is TGCGCCAGCAGCTTGTCTTCCGGTAGCAATCAGCCCCAGCATTTT.

The rearrangement uses TRBV4-2 and TRBJ2-3; 9 bases agree with TRBD2. This CDR3 region has 16 residues. V trimming: 4 bases; J trimming: 2 bases; junction bases outside the gene matches: 7. Germline CDR1 reads LGHNA; CDR2 reads YNFKEQ. CDR3 loop: CASSLASGGITDTQYF. The CDR3 DNA is TGTGCCAGCAGCCTAGCGAGCGGGGGGATCACAGATACGCAGTATTTT.

This sequence joins TRBV18 and TRBJ1-1; weak D call: TRBD1 (5 bases). The CDR3 spans 13 residues. Trimming took 0 bases from V and 4 from J, leaving 6 bases between them. Germline V gene lookup returns CDR1 KGHSH and CDR2 LQKENI. CDR3 protein: CASSPPGGTEAFF. The CDR3 DNA follows: TGTGCCAGCTCACCACCGGGGGGCACTGAAGCTTTCTTT.

The chain is built from TRBV6-5 and TRBJ1-1; 7 nucleotides match TRBD1. The CDR3 runs 14 residues. Germline CDR1 reads MNHEY; CDR2 reads SVGAGI. V shed 5 bases, J shed 1 base, and the junction held 4 bases outside the gene matches. The CDR3 DNA is TGTGCCAGCAGTCTTCGGACAGGGAACACTGAAGCTTTCTTT. As protein: CASSLRTGNTEAFF.

The chain joins TRBV4-1 to TRBJ2-7, with D perhaps TRBD1 (5 bases). There are 15 residues in the CDR3. Trimming removed 5 bases from V and 0 bases from J, with 14 bases in between. CDR1 and CDR2 from the germline V gene are MGHRA and YSYEKL. The CDR3 spells CASSSPGHTSYEQYF. CDR3 in DNA: TGCGCCAGCAGCTCTCCCGGACATACCTCCTACGAGCAGTACTTC.

The chain employs TRBV20-1 and TRBJ2-7, with a possible D match to TRBD2 (6 bases). This CDR3 is built from 16 residues. CDR1 is DFQATT and CDR2 is SNEGSKA in the germline V gene (reference sequence). V was pared by 3 bases and J by 0 bases, with 18 bases between. The CDR3 region has the DNA TGCAGTGCTAGTTCCCCCCGGCTAGCGAGCTCCTACGAGCAGTACTTC. It specifies CSASSPRLASSYEQYF.

The chain has TRBV6-1 and TRBJ1-6; D remains unclear. The CDR3 is 13 residues long. Trimming took off 1 base at V and 6 bases at J, with 4 bases between the two ends. Germline lookup yields CDR1 MNHNS and CDR2 SASEGT. In DNA, the CDR3 is TGTGCCAGCAGTGAAGTTAGTAATTCACCCCTCCACTTT. This encodes CASSEVSNSPLHF.